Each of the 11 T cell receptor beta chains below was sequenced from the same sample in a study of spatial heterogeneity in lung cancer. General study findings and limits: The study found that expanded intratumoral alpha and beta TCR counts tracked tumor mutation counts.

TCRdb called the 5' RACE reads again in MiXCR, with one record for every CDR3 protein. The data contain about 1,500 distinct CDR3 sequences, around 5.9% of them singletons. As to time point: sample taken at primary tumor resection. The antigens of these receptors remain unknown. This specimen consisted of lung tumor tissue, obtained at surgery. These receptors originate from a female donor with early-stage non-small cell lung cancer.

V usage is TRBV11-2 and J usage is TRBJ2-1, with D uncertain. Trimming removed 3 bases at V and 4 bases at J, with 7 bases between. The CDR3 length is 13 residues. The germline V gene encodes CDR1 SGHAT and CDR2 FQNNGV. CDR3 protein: CASSFVAYNEQFF. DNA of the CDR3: TGTGCCAGCAGCTTTGTCGCTTACAATGAGCAGTTCTTC.

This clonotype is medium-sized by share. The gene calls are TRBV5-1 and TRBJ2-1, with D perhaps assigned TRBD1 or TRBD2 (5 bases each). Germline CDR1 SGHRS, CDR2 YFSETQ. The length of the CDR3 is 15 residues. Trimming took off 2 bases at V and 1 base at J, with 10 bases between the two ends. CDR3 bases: TGCGCCAGCAGCTTTGGCAGGGAGTCCTACAATGAGCAGTTCTTC. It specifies CASSFGRESYNEQFF. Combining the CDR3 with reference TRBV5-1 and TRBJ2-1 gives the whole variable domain KAGVTQTPRYLIKTRGQQVTLSCSPISGHRSVSWYQQTPGQGLQFLFEYFSETQRNKGNFPGRFSGRQFSNSRSEMNVSTLELGDSALYLCASSFGRESYNEQFFGPGTRLTVL.

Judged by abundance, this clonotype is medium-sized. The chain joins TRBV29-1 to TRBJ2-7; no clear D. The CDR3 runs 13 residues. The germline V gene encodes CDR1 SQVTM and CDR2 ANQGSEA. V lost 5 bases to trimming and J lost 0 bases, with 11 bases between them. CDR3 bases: TGCAGCGTTTTGACGGTGAGCTCCTACGAGCAGTACTTC. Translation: CSVLTVSSYEQYF.

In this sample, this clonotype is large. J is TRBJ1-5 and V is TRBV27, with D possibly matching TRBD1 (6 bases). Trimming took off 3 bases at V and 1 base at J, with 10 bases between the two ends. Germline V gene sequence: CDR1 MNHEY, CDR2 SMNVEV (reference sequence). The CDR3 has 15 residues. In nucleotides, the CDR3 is TGTGCCAGCAGTTTCACAGGGAGGAGCAATCAGCCCCAGCATTTT. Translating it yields CASSFTGRSNQPQHF.

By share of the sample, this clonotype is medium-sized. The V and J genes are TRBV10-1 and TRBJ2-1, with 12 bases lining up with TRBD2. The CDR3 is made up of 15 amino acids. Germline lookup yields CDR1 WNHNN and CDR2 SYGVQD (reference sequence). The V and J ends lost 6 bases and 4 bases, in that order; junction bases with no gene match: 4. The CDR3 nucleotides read TGCGCCAGCAGGACTAGCGGGAGCCTTTACAATGAGCAGTTCTTC. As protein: CASRTSGSLYNEQFF.

This CDR3 reads CASSFRGSNQPQHF. The CDR3 DNA is TGTGCCAGCAGTTTCAGGGGCAGCAATCAGCCCCAGCATTTT. This sequence joins TRBV12-3 or TRBV12-4 and TRBJ1-5; D is possibly TRBD1 (6 bases). V lost 3 bases and J 1 base, leaving 7 bases between the germline ends. The CDR3 loop spans 14 amino acids.

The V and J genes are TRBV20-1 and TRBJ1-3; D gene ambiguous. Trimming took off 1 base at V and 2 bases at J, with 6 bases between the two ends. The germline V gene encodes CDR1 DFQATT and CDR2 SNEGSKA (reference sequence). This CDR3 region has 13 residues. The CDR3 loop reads CSARVVAGNTIYF. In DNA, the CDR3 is TGCAGTGCTAGAGTTGTGGCTGGAAACACCATATATTTT.

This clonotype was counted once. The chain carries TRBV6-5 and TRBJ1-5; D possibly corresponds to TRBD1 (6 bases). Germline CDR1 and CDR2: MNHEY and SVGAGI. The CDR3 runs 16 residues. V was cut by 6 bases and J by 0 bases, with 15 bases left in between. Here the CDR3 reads CASSPVGGHSNQPQHF. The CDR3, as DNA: TGTGCCAGCAGCCCCGTCGGGGGGCATAGCAATCAGCCCCAGCATTTT.

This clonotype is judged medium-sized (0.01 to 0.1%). CDR3 sequence reads: CSAKTTGVSSPLHF. The CDR3 nucleotides are TGCAGTGCTAAAACGACAGGGGTGAGTTCACCCCTCCACTTT. The chain employs TRBV20-1 and TRBJ1-6, with 8 bases aligning to TRBD1. CDR3 size: 14 residues. With V trimmed by 4 bases and J by 9 bases, 8 bases remained unmatched. Germline values: CDR1 DFQATT, CDR2 SNEGSKA (reference sequence).

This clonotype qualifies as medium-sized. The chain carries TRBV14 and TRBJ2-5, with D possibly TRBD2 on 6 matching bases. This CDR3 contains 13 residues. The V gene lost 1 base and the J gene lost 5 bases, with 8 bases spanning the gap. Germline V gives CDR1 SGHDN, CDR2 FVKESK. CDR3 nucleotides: TGTGCCAGCAGCCAAGTTCGGGGGGAGACCCAGTACTTC. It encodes CASSQVRGETQYF. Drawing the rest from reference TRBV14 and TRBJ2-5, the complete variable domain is EAGVTQFPSHSVIEKGQTVTLRCDPISGHDNLYWYRRVMGKEIKFLLHFVKESKQDESGMPNNRFLAERTGGTYSTLKVQPAELEDSGVYFCASSQVRGETQYFGPGTRLLVL.

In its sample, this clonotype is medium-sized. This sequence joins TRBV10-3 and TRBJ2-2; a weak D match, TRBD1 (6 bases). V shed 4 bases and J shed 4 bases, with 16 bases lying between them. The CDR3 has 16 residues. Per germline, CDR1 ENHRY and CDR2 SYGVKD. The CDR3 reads CAISASQGLGTGELFF. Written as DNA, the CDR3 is TGTGCCATCAGTGCATCACAGGGTCTTGGCACCGGGGAGCTGTTTTTT.